One and the same sample provided the 22 T cell receptor beta chains below, sequenced in a study of T cell repertoires in cytomegalovirus infection. TCRdb called the reads again in MiXCR, with one record for every CDR3 protein. This repertoire shows around 740,000 distinct CDR3 sequences, roughly 36% found once; its top ten account for under 3.5%. Sequencing input: PBMCs. The source is a human donor in good health (CMV status not recorded). Some clones in this sample may be carry-over from other donors' samples.

The count of this clonotype is one. A clone one base away is much larger, so this may be a read error. CDR3 nucleotides: TGTGCCAGCAGCTTAGTGGACTCCGGGTATGAGCAGTTATTC. Amino acids: CASSLVDSGYEQLF. The genes are TRBV7-2 and TRBJ2-1; possibly TRBD2 for D (5 bases). CDR3 length equals 14 residues. From germline, CDR1 is SGHTA and CDR2 FQGNSA. Combining the CDR3 with reference TRBV7-2 and TRBJ2-1 gives the whole variable domain GAGVSQSPSNKVTEKGKDVELRCDPISGHTALYWYRQSLGQGLEFLIYFQGNSAPDKSGLPSDRFSAERTGGSVSTLTIQRTQQEDSAVYLCASSLVDSGYEQLFGPGTRLTVL.

The chain combines TRBV6-1 with TRBJ2-3, with TRBD2 identical over 7 bases. The CDR3 has 16 residues. Trimming took 0 bases from V and 0 from J; bases not matched to a gene: 3. Germline V gene data show CDR1 as MNHNS and CDR2 as SASEGT. The CDR3 nucleotides read TGTGCCAGCAGTGAAGCAGGCGGGAGAAGCACAGATACGCAGTATTTT. This translates into CASSEAGGRSTDTQYF.

The DNA for the CDR3 is TGCAGTGCTAGGACTAGCGGGAGGTCCACAGATACGCAGTATTTT. As protein: CSARTSGRSTDTQYF. The chain uses TRBV20-1 and TRBJ2-3, with 13 bases that match TRBD2. Looked up from germline, CDR1 is DFQATT and CDR2 is SNEGSKA (reference sequence). Losses at the gene ends were 3 bases for V and 2 bases for J; bases not matched to a gene: 2. CDR3 length: 15 amino acids.

A few counts support this clonotype. The rearrangement links TRBV7-6 to TRBJ2-5; D possibly matches TRBD1 or TRBD2 (5 bases each). Germline V gene data show CDR1 as SGHVS and CDR2 as FNYEAQ. The CDR3 totals 14 residues. The V and J ends lost 5 bases and 5 bases respectively, with 15 bases between them. CDR3 DNA sequence: TGTGCCAGCAGCACTGAGTGGGGGTATGAGACCCAGTACTTC. It is translated as CASSTEWGYETQYF.

The chain carries TRBV30 and TRBJ2-7, with TRBD1 identical over 8 bases. The CDR3 is 13 residues long. In germline, CDR1 is GTSNPN, CDR2 SVGIG (reference sequence). J lost 6 bases, V lost 3 bases, and 7 bases had no gene match. The CDR3 region has the DNA TGTGCCTGGAGGCGACAGGGGACGGGCGAGCAGTACTTC. Residues: CAWRRQGTGEQYF.

The V gene is TRBV2, the J gene TRBJ1-5; weak D call: TRBD1 (5 bases). Trimming pared 4 bases from V and 7 bases from J, leaving 17 bases between. The CDR3 runs 15 residues. Germline V gives CDR1 SNHLY, CDR2 FYNNEI. The DNA of the CDR3 is TGTGCCAGCAGTGCGGAGGGGCAGGGACGGCAGCCCCAGCATTTT. This sequence encodes CASSAEGQGRQPQHF.

The chain combines TRBV12-3 or TRBV12-4 with TRBJ1-2; D uncertain. The ends were cut back, 5 bases at V and 10 bases at J, with 20 bases in the middle. CDR3 length equals 14 residues. The CDR3 DNA follows: TGTGCCAGCAGTCCCCGAAACATGAGAGGGTCCTACACCTTC. It codes for CASSPRNMRGSYTF.

The chain uses TRBV12-3 or TRBV12-4 and TRBJ2-1, with D tentatively TRBD2 (6 bases). This CDR3 is built from 16 residues. With 7 bases removed from V and 5 bases from J, the gap between germline ends came to 21 bases. CDR3 region: CASIHWGTLYDNEQFF. CDR3 bases: TGTGCCAGCATCCACTGGGGGACTCTCTACGACAATGAGCAGTTCTTC.

This clonotype came up a few times. The rearrangement links TRBV4-3 to TRBJ2-7; D remains unclear. Germline CDR1 and CDR2: LGHNA and YSLEER. The CDR3 length is 16 residues. V lost 0 bases and J 1 base, leaving 13 bases between the germline ends. This CDR3 is CASSQDREEDSYEQYF. The DNA of the CDR3 is TGCGCCAGCAGCCAAGATCGAGAGGAAGATTCCTACGAGCAGTACTTC.

This clonotype was counted a few times. This chain links TRBV10-2 with TRBJ1-3, with no clear D. The V end lost 2 bases, the J end lost 4 bases, and 6 bases lay between the germline ends. This CDR3 region has 13 residues. Germline V gene sequence: CDR1 WSHSY, CDR2 SAAADI. CDR3 bases: TGCGCCAGCAGTGAGGCAGGAGGAAACACCATATATTTT. Amino acid sequence: CASSEAGGNTIYF.

The chain carries TRBV5-8 and TRBJ2-2; 8 bases fit TRBD1. From germline, CDR1 is SGHTS and CDR2 YDEGEE. This CDR3 comprises 17 residues. Germline trimming cut 5 bases from V and 3 bases from J; bases unmatched to any gene: 12. CDR3 sequence (DNA): TGTGCCAGCAGATTTCGGGTGGACAGGGAGCACACCGGGGAGCTGTTTTTT. This encodes CASRFRVDREHTGELFF.

This clonotype was counted only a few times. V usage is TRBV7-9 and J usage is TRBJ2-5; TRBD1 is a possible D gene (6 bases). Looked up from germline, CDR1 is SEHNR and CDR2 is FQNEAQ (reference sequence). This CDR3 spans 14 amino acids. Trimming shortened V by 5 bases and J by 4 bases, and 14 bases separated the two germline ends. In nucleotides, the CDR3 is TGTGCCAGCAGCCACCGGACAGAAAGAGAGACCCAGTACTTC. Protein product: CASSHRTERETQYF.

The rearrangement uses TRBV19 and TRBJ1-2; D possibly corresponds to TRBD1 (6 bases). Germline lookup yields CDR1 LNHDA and CDR2 SQIVND (reference sequence). Trimming removed 6 bases at V and 7 bases at J, with 18 bases between. The CDR3 has 14 amino acids. CDR3 protein: CASSQRGGTLGYTF. Here the CDR3 DNA reads TGTGCCAGTAGCCAAAGGGGGGGGACACTTGGCTACACCTTC.

This clonotype was counted a few times. The J gene is TRBJ1-5, the V gene TRBV12-3 or TRBV12-4, with TRBD1 as a possible D gene (5 bases). The V and J ends lost 6 bases and 0 bases respectively, with 9 bases between them. CDR3 length equals 14 residues. CDR3: CASRLTGSNQPQHF. In nucleotides, the CDR3 is TGTGCCAGCAGGCTCACAGGTAGCAATCAGCCCCAGCATTTT.

This clonotype has only a few counts. This chain joins TRBV4-2 and TRBJ2-3, with D hard to call. V dropped 0 bases and J dropped 2 bases, with 9 bases sitting between them. CDR1 and CDR2 (germline): LGHNA, YNFKEQ. The CDR3 length is 15 residues. CDR3 DNA sequence: TGTGCCAGCAGCCAAGATTCACGGACCACAGATACGCAGTATTTT. Amino acid sequence: CASSQDSRTTDTQYF.

At least ten counts were recorded for this clonotype. The chain recombines TRBV6-5 with TRBJ2-3; 8 bases line up with TRBD2. Germline V gene sequence: CDR1 MNHEY, CDR2 SVGAGI. V was clipped by 2 bases and J by 8 bases; unmatched bases: 6. The CDR3 length is 14 residues. CDR3 DNA: TGTGCCAGCAGTTACGCGGGGGGCCCTGCTACGCAGTATTTT. The encoded protein is CASSYAGGPATQYF.

The V and J genes are TRBV12-3 or TRBV12-4 and TRBJ1-1; tentative D call: TRBD1 (5 bases). The CDR3 extends over 14 amino acids. Trimming removed 6 bases from V and 4 bases from J, with 15 bases in between. This chain's CDR3 is CASSPFWDGTEAFF. The DNA of the CDR3 is TGTGCCAGCAGCCCCTTTTGGGACGGCACTGAAGCTTTCTTT.

This chain joins TRBV7-8 and TRBJ2-7; a possible D gene is TRBD2 (6 bases). The length of the CDR3 is 14 residues. Germline V CDR1 and CDR2: SGHVS, FQNEAQ. Trimming took off 8 bases at V and 10 bases at J, with 24 bases between the two ends. The CDR3 coding sequence is TGTGCCAGCCGCGTGGCGGGACCCATTGCGATTCAGTACTTC. Protein sequence: CASRVAGPIAIQYF.

This clonotype has only a few counts. The genes are TRBV12-3 or TRBV12-4 and TRBJ2-2, with D tentatively TRBD2 (5 bases). The CDR3 extends over 13 amino acids. With 7 bases removed from V and 3 bases from J, the gap between germline ends came to 9 bases. The CDR3 region is CASKDFYTGELFF. The CDR3 DNA reads TGTGCCAGCAAGGACTTTTACACCGGGGAGCTGTTTTTT.

This clonotype was seen a handful of times. The chain carries TRBV12-3 or TRBV12-4 and TRBJ1-2; 8 nucleotides line up with TRBD1. With V trimmed by 6 bases and J by 7 bases, 7 bases remained unmatched. This CDR3 has 13 amino acids. The DNA of the CDR3 is TGTGCCAGCAGCCCGGACAGGGTACTTGGCTACACCTTC. As protein: CASSPDRVLGYTF.

The chain has TRBV10-3 and TRBJ2-7, with D uncertain. CDR1 is ENHRY, CDR2 SYGVKD, per germline. The germline V and J ends were trimmed by 0 bases and 3 bases, with 6 bases remaining between them. CDR3 length: 13 amino acids. The CDR3 sequence: CAISESGIYEQYF. The CDR3 nucleotides are TGTGCCATCAGTGAGTCGGGAATCTACGAGCAGTACTTC.

This clonotype was seen more than once but under ten times. The V and J genes are TRBV5-1 and TRBJ1-2, with D perhaps matching TRBD1 (6 bases). Germline V CDR1 and CDR2: SGHRS, YFSETQ. Deletions cut 4 bases from V and 2 bases from J, with 12 bases between. CDR3 length: 14 amino acids. The CDR3 nucleotides are TGCGCCAGCAGCCCGGCGACAGGAAACTATGGCTACACCTTC. It is translated as CASSPATGNYGYTF.